These 27 T cell receptor beta chains were all obtained from the same sample, sequenced in a study of metastatic and nonmetastatic thyroid tumors (TCRdb year 2020). Libraries were built with PCR. Sequencing was carried out with an Illumina HiSeq 4000. TCRdb redid the processing of the public reads, applying fastp at Q25 and MiXCR, and retained in-frame beta chains. The sample table holds 50,000 to 70,000 clones, of which 4% to 4.5% were seen once. Jointly, the top ten make up around 20% of the sample. No patient had received any treatment before thyroid surgery. Sequenced material: blood. The source is a female donor with papillary thyroid cancer or a benign thyroid nodule (not recorded which). Some clones in this sample may be carry-over from other donors' samples.

The V and J genes are TRBV28 and TRBJ1-5; D is unclear. The length of the CDR3 is 16 residues. CDR1 is MDHEN and CDR2 is SYDVKM in the germline V gene. V gave up 7 bases and J gave up 2 bases, with 18 bases separating them. The CDR3 DNA reads as TGTGCCAGCACGCCCGTAGGAACCTGGGGCAATCAGCCCCAGCATTTT. Its protein is CASTPVGTWGNQPQHF.

This clone was seen only a few times. The chain uses TRBV15 and TRBJ2-7; a weak D match, TRBD1 (6 bases). The V and J ends lost 9 bases and 5 bases respectively, with 17 bases between them. This CDR3 comprises 13 residues. Germline CDR1 LNHNV, CDR2 YYDKDF (reference sequence). CDR3 bases: TGTGCCACGGGCAACAGGGCGGATGACGAGCAGTACTTC. It specifies CATGNRADDEQYF.

This clone was recorded at least ten times. This chain connects TRBV5-1 to TRBJ1-2; 10 bases map to TRBD1. The CDR3 has 17 amino acids. Germline values: CDR1 SGHRS, CDR2 YFSETQ. V shed 4 bases and J 4 bases; nucleotides not matched to a gene: 13. The CDR3 sequence: CASSRGTGTGASYGYTF. CDR3 in DNA: TGCGCCAGCAGCAGAGGAACCGGGACAGGGGCTTCCTATGGCTACACCTTC.

The chain links TRBV7-2 to TRBJ2-7, with D possibly matching TRBD2 (6 bases). The V gene's germline CDR1 is SGHTA and CDR2 FQGNSA. Trimming removed 7 bases at V and 0 bases at J, with 25 bases between. The CDR3 has 18 residues. The CDR3 DNA reads TGTGCCAGCAACTTGGCGGGATTCAAAAGAGACTCCTCCTACGAGCAGTACTTC. Its protein is CASNLAGFKRDSSYEQYF.

This clone has more than one count but fewer than ten. This chain links TRBV6-1 with TRBJ1-3; TRBD1 matches 11 bases. This CDR3 is built from 17 residues. Per the germline V gene, CDR1 is MNHNS and CDR2 is SASEGT. V was pared by 6 bases and J by 2 bases, with 9 bases of the junction left unmatched. In DNA, the CDR3 is TGTGCCAGCAGCCAAGCCTCGGGACAGGGGGCTGGAAACACCATATATTTT. Protein: CASSQASGQGAGNTIYF.

The sample holds many counts of this clone. This chain connects TRBV5-1 to TRBJ1-3; TRBD1 is a possible D gene (5 bases). This CDR3 region has 15 residues. From germline, CDR1 is SGHRS and CDR2 YFSETQ. The ends were cut back, 3 bases at V and 0 bases at J, with 10 bases in the middle. Here the CDR3 reads CASSSGVNSGNTIYF. CDR3 nucleotides: TGCGCCAGCAGCTCGGGGGTTAACTCTGGAAACACCATATATTTT.

This clone was picked up many times. The chain uses TRBV20-1 and TRBJ2-5; D is uncertain. This CDR3 is 14 amino acids long. Trimming removed 2 bases at V and 2 bases at J, with 12 bases between. Germline V lookup: CDR1 DFQATT, CDR2 SNEGSKA (reference sequence). The CDR3, as DNA: TGCAGTGCTAGACCGAGAGGTCCTCAAGAGACCCAGTACTTC. Translating gives CSARPRGPQETQYF.

Remarks on this clone: Relative to the germline gene, one junction end is altered; a read error may explain this. The chain is built from TRBV19 and TRBJ1-1; D is ambiguous. CDR1 and CDR2 from the germline V gene are LNHDA and SQIVND (reference sequence). There are 15 residues in the CDR3. CDR3 region: CASTPPGRTNTESFF. CDR3 in DNA: TGTGCCAGTACCCCCCCCGGGAGGACGAACACTGAATCTTTCTTT.

This clone showed up many times. CDR3 region: CASSRTEPYGYTF. The CDR3 bases are TGTGCCAGCAGCCGGACAGAGCCCTATGGCTACACCTTC. The gene calls are TRBV7-9 and TRBJ1-2; perhaps TRBD1 as D (6 bases). Per the germline V gene, CDR1 is SEHNR and CDR2 is FQNEAQ (reference sequence). Between the trimmed V and J ends, which lost 5 bases and 4 bases, there was a span of 11 bases. The CDR3 loop spans 13 amino acids.

About this clone: A much larger clone differs by one base, so this may be a read error. The V call is TRBV7-3, the J call TRBJ2-1; TRBD2 matches at 7 bases. The V and J ends lost 5 bases and 6 bases, in that order; junction bases with no gene match: 13. This CDR3 comprises 16 residues. Germline values: CDR1 SGHTA, CDR2 FQGTGA. CDR3 residues: CASSPRSVLAINEQFF. Here the CDR3 DNA reads TGTGCCAGCAGCCCCCGGTCGGTACTAGCGATCAATGAGCAGTTCTTC.

This clone was detected ten times or more. The chain recombines TRBV28 with TRBJ2-5; 9 nucleotides agree with TRBD2. The V and J ends lost 10 bases and 3 bases, in that order; junction bases with no gene match: 15. Germline CDR1 MDHEN, CDR2 SYDVKM. There are 16 residues in the CDR3. DNA of the CDR3: TGTGCCATCGGCCCCTTCCCGACTAGCGGAGAAGAGACCCAGTACTTC. It is translated as CAIGPFPTSGEETQYF.

This clone was found a few times. The junction shows a germline mismatch at one end, possibly a read error. The V gene is TRBV11-2, the J gene TRBJ2-1, with TRBD2 as a possible D gene (6 bases). CDR1 SGHAT and CDR2 FQNNGV come from the germline V gene. CDR3 length: 17 amino acids. For the CDR3, the DNA is TGTGTCAGCAGCTTAGAGGAGGTCGGGAGCACCTACAATGAGCAGTTCTTC. It specifies CVSSLEEVGSTYNEQFF.

This clone showed up many times. The chain links TRBV20-1 to TRBJ2-3, with TRBD2 identical over 8 bases. Germline V gene data show CDR1 as DFQATT and CDR2 as SNEGSKA (reference sequence). V lost 3 bases, J lost 5 bases, and 7 bases stayed unmatched. This CDR3 contains 14 residues. CDR3 residues: CSASGRAPVDTQYF. CDR3 nucleotide sequence: TGCAGTGCTAGCGGGAGGGCTCCCGTAGATACGCAGTATTTT.

CDR3 coding DNA: TGTGCCAGCGTCAAAGATACAGGGGCCCCAGAGACCCAGTACTTC. This translates into CASVKDTGAPETQYF. V is TRBV7-2 and J is TRBJ2-5, with 7 nucleotides matching TRBD1. The V gene end was trimmed by 8 bases and the J gene end by 4 bases; junction bases not matched to a gene: 13. This CDR3 is 15 amino acids long. Germline V gene lookup returns CDR1 SGHTA and CDR2 FQGNSA.

This clone has a count of ten or more. The rearrangement links TRBV28 to TRBJ1-1; TRBD1 is a possible D gene (5 bases). The germline V gene has CDR1 MDHEN and CDR2 SYDVKM. The V and J ends lost 3 bases and 7 bases respectively, with 9 bases between them. This CDR3 spans 12 amino acids. The CDR3 DNA reads as TGTGCCAGCAGTTTCGATAGGGGTGAAGCTTTCTTT. Its protein product is CASSFDRGEAFF.

This clone was seen ten or more times. V and J are TRBV5-4 and TRBJ2-3; D is ambiguous. V was cut by 4 bases and J by 2 bases, with 14 bases left in between. The germline gives CDR1 SGHNT, CDR2 YYREEE (reference sequence). The CDR3 totals 15 residues. The chain's CDR3 is CASSPDTDHTDTQYF. The CDR3 DNA follows: TGTGCCAGCAGCCCCGACACCGATCACACAGATACGCAGTATTTT.

This clone has a count of ten or more. The chain recombines TRBV27 with TRBJ2-5; 8 nucleotides line up with TRBD1. V shed 4 bases, J shed 10 bases, and the junction held 14 bases outside the gene matches. The CDR3 totals 15 residues. CDR1 is MNHEY and CDR2 is SMNVEV in the germline V gene (reference sequence). Here the CDR3 reads CASSYGRTGQTGQYF. The CDR3 DNA reads TGTGCCAGCAGTTACGGAAGGACAGGGCAAACCGGCCAGTACTTC.

The chain carries TRBV6-1 and TRBJ1-3; tentative D call: TRBD1 (5 bases). Germline CDR1 MNHNS, CDR2 SASEGT. V was trimmed by 4 bases and J by 0 bases, leaving 10 bases between them. CDR3 size: 15 residues. CDR3 DNA sequence: TGTGCCAGCAGTGTCCGACAGCGCTCTGGAAACACCATATATTTT. Encoded protein: CASSVRQRSGNTIYF.

This clone was counted only a few times. At one boundary the junction diverges from the germline segment, which might be a read error. The V gene is TRBV11-3, the J gene TRBJ2-1, with D possibly matching TRBD1 (5 bases). The germline CDR1 and CDR2 sequences are SGHNT and YENEEA. The CDR3 consists of 13 residues. CDR3 DNA: TGTGCCAGCCTCCTGGGGCGGAAGGGTGAGCAGTCCTTC. The encoded protein is CASLLGRKGEQSF.

This clone was counted many times. V is TRBV28 and J is TRBJ1-6, with D possibly TRBD1 on 5 matching bases. With 1 base removed from V and 10 bases from J, the gap between germline ends came to 14 bases. The CDR3 runs 15 residues. Germline assignment: CDR1 MDHEN and CDR2 SYDVKM. The CDR3 DNA reads as TGTGCCAGCAGTTTATCGGCCGGGACGGGATCACCCCTCCACTTT. Amino acids: CASSLSAGTGSPLHF.

This clone was seen many times. Other nucleotide sequences from this sample produce the same CDR3. V gene TRBV20-1 combines with J gene TRBJ1-6, with TRBD1 matching 8 bases. The germline V gene has CDR1 DFQATT and CDR2 SNEGSKA (reference sequence). V shed 7 bases and J 0 bases; nucleotides not matched to a gene: 11. The CDR3 runs to 17 residues. Here the CDR3 reads CSVLGTGHLSYNSPLHF. The DNA of the CDR3 is TGCAGTGTTCTTGGGACAGGACACCTCTCCTATAATTCACCCCTCCACTTT.

In this sample, this clone turned up many times. A read error is possible here, since a much larger clone lies one base away. This CDR3 is also generated by other DNA sequences in the sample. V is TRBV7-2 and J is TRBJ2-7, with a tentative D call TRBD1 (5 bases). The CDR3 length is 13 residues. Trimming took 3 bases from V and 7 from J, leaving 13 bases between them. CDR1 SGHTA and CDR2 FQGNSA come from the germline V gene. The CDR3 bases are TGTGCCAGCAGCTTGCAGGGAATGGGAGAGCAGTACTTC. Protein: CASSLQGMGEQYF.

This clone was counted only a few times. The rearrangement joins TRBV4-2 to TRBJ2-3, with D hard to call. This CDR3 is built from 13 residues. In germline, CDR1 is LGHNA, CDR2 YNFKEQ. Trimming pared 4 bases from V and 6 bases from J, leaving 11 bases between. The CDR3 coding sequence is TGTGCCAGCAGCCCACAGCCTGGCGATACGCAGTATTTT. Its protein is CASSPQPGDTQYF.

This clone was seen repeatedly, ten times or more. This chain joins TRBV2 and TRBJ2-7; TRBD2 matches at 13 bases. CDR1 is SNHLY and CDR2 is FYNNEI in the germline V gene. After removal of 5 bases from V and 6 bases from J, the junction contained 19 bases not matched to a gene. The CDR3 has 19 residues. The CDR3 protein is CASSRRGTRLAGGSGEQYF. CDR3 in DNA: TGTGCCAGCAGTAGGCGCGGGACAAGACTAGCGGGAGGATCGGGCGAGCAGTACTTC.

This chain connects TRBV6-1 to TRBJ2-2; D not resolved. Per the germline V gene, CDR1 is MNHNS and CDR2 is SASEGT. V gave up 6 bases and J gave up 2 bases, with 7 bases separating them. CDR3 length: 13 residues. The CDR3 region is CASRDPNTGELFF. As DNA, the CDR3 is TGTGCCAGCAGGGACCCCAACACCGGGGAGCTGTTTTTT.

The sample holds many counts of this clone. The chain couples TRBV20-1 to TRBJ1-6; no clear D gene. The germline CDR1 and CDR2 sequences are DFQATT and SNEGSKA (reference sequence). Trimming took 3 bases from V and 6 from J, leaving 6 bases between them. The CDR3 has 12 residues. The CDR3 sequence: CSASSSNSPLHF. As DNA, the CDR3 is TGCAGTGCTAGCTCTAGTAATTCACCCCTCCACTTT.

This clone was found many times. The J gene is TRBJ1-5, the V gene TRBV20-1; D possibly corresponds to TRBD1 (6 bases). Trimming took 5 bases from V and 3 from J, leaving 14 bases between them. CDR1 and CDR2 from the germline V gene are DFQATT and SNEGSKA (reference sequence). The CDR3 extends over 14 amino acids. CDR3 coding DNA: TGCAGTGCTCATCAGGGGCAAGACAATCAGCCCCAGCATTTT. Translation gives CSAHQGQDNQPQHF.